This T cell receptor beta chain appears in the sequencing data of a study of cytomegalovirus exposure and HLA in healthy donors. For this clone: Its cognate antigen is unknown.

This CDR3 contains 15 residues. V gave up 4 bases and J gave up 9 bases; unmatched junction bases: 11. Germline assignment: CDR1 MNHEY and CDR2 SMNVEV (reference sequence). Study-wide results and limits: A later analysis linked around 17,000 TCR beta sequences to HLA alleles at 0.05 false discovery rate. In a later analysis, V- and J-gene trimming of beta chains associated with a DCLRE1C missense variant, replicated independently. Most TCR beta V segments were productive about 90% or about 30% of the time in an earlier analysis.

Primers included in the PCR were 60 Vbeta and 13 Jbeta primers. Data came from immunoSEQ multiplex PCR; TCRdb stores just in-frame clones and leaves some out. In the table there are under 150,000 clones, 81% of which are singletons. Healthy individuals who donated bone marrow served as the donors. Sequenced: PBMCs. This clonotype originated in a woman under 40 in good health and CMV-seronegative. This chain connects TRBV27 to TRBJ2-1, with 8 bases fitting TRBD1. The CDR3 DNA sequence: TGTGCCAGCAGTTATGGGGCAGGGGGCTGGGGTGAGCAGTTCTTC. Protein sequence: CASSYGAGGWGEQFF.